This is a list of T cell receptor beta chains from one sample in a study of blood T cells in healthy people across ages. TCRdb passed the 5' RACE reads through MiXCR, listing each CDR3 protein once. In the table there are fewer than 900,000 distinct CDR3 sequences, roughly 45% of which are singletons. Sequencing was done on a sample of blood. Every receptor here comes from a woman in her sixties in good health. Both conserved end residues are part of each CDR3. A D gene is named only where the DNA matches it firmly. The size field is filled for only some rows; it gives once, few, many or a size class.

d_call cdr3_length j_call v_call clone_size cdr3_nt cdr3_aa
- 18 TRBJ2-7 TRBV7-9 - TGTGCCAGCAGCTTAGTTTCCCTCATACCCCTCGGCTCCTACGAGCAGTACTTC CASSLVSLIPLGSYEQYF
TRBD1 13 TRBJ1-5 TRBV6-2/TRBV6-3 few TGTGCCAGCAGGGACAGGGAGGATCAGCCCCAGCATTTT CASRDREDQPQHF
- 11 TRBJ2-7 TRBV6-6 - TGTGCCAGCAGTTGGAGTTCCGAGCAGTACTTC CASSWSSEQYF
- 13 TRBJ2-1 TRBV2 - TGTGCCAGCCTTAGGAGCTACGGGGAGACCCAGTTCTTC CASLRSYGETQFF
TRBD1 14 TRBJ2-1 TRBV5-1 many TGTGCCAGCTCACCCGGGACAGGGGTCAATGAGCAGTTCTTC CASSPGTGVNEQFF
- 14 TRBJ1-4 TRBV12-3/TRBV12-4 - TGTGCCAGCAGTGTAGGGGGGGTAGGGGAAAAACTGTTTTTT CASSVGGVGEKLFF
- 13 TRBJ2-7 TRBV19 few TGTGCCAGTAGTATAGGGCGGAACTACGAGCAGTACTTC CASSIGRNYEQYF
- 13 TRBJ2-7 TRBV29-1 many TGCAGCGTTGAAGATAAGGAGGGCTACGAGCAGTACTTC CSVEDKEGYEQYF
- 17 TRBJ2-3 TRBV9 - TGTGCCAGCAGCGTACCTAGGGGGGGGGCAAGCACAGATACGCAGTATTTT CASSVPRGGASTDTQYF
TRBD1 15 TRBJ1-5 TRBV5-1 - TGCGCCAGCAGCCCGGGACAGGCCAAAAATCAGCCCCGGCATTTT CASSPGQAKNQPRHF
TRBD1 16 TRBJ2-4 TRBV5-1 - TGCGCCAGCAGCCCGACAGACAGGGGGGCCAAAAACATTCAGTACTTC CASSPTDRGAKNIQYF
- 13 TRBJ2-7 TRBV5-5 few TGTGCCAGCAGTGGGGGGCCGGCGAGGGAGCAGTACTTC CASSGGPAREQYF
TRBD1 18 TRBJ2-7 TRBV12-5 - TGTGCTAGTGGTTGGGGACAGGACCCCATAGCTCCATACAATGAGCAGTACTTC CASGWGQDPIAPYNEQYF
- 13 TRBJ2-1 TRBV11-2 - TGTGCCAGCAGCTTCGCCAGATACAATGAGCAGTTCTTC CASSFARYNEQFF
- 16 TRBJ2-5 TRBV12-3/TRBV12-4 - TGTGCCAGCAGTCGGGTAACGGGGGGCTACCAAGAGACCCAGTACTTC CASSRVTGGYQETQYF
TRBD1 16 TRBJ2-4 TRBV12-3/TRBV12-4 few TGTGCCAGCACCCAAACAGGGGACAACCGGGACGACATTCAGTACTTC CASTQTGDNRDDIQYF
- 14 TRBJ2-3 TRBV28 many TGTGCCAGCAGTTTCCCCACGCGCACAGATACGCAGTATTTT CASSFPTRTDTQYF
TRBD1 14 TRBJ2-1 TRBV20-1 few TGCAGTGCTAGAGCGGGACAGGAGGGCAATGAGCAGTTCTTC CSARAGQEGNEQFF
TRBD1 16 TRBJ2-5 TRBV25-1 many TGTGCCAGCAGTGAATCAGGCCGGGACAGCCAAGAGACCCAGTACTTC CASSESGRDSQETQYF
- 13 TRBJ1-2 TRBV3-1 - TGTGCCGGTTCCGGGGGAGGGGTCGATGGCTACACCTTC CAGSGGGVDGYTF
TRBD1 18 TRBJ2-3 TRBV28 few TGTGCCAGCAGTTTAGGACAGGGGGGGACGACGTGGGCAGATACGCAGTATTTT CASSLGQGGTTWADTQYF
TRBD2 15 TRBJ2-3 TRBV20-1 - TGCAGTGCTGGGGGGGACCGGAAGGGCACAGATACGCAGTATTTT CSAGGDRKGTDTQYF
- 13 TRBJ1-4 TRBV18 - TGTGCCAGCTCACCCGGGCCGGAGGAAAAACTGTTTTTT CASSPGPEEKLFF
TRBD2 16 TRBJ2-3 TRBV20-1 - TGCAGTGCTAGGGGGATAGCGGGAGCCTACACAGATACGCAGTATTTT CSARGIAGAYTDTQYF
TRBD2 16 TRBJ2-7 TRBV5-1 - TGCGCCAGCAGCCCCAGCGGACTAGCGGGAATCTACGAGCAGTACTTC CASSPSGLAGIYEQYF
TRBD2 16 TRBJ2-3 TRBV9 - TGTGCCAGCAGCGGGATAGCGGGGGGTGTCACAGATACGCAGTATTTT CASSGIAGGVTDTQYF
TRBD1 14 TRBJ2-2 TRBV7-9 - TGTGCCAGCCAAGGGGGCGCGAACACCGGGGAGCTGTTTTTT CASQGGANTGELFF
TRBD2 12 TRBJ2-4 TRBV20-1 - TGCGGGATCGGGACTAGAAAAAACATTCAGTACTTC CGIGTRKNIQYF
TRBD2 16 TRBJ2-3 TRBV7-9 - TGTGCCAGCAGCTTTCGGACTAGCGGGATCAGCCGTGAGCAGTATTTC CASSFRTSGISREQYF
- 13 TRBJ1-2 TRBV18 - TGTGCCAGCTCACCAGACGGAAAAGCTGTCTACACCTTC CASSPDGKAVYTF
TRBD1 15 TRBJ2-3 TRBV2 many TGTGCCAGCAGCCTACGGGACAGGGACCCAGATACGCAGTATTTT CASSLRDRDPDTQYF
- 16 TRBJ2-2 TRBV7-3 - TGTGCCAGCAGCACGCCCGGTGGCTGGGAAACCGGGGAGCTGTTTTTT CASSTPGGWETGELFF
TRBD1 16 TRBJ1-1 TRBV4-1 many TGCGCCAGCAGCCAAGTAGCAGGGGGCGTGAACACTGAAGCTTTCTTT CASSQVAGGVNTEAFF
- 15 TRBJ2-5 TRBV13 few TGTGCCAGCAGCTTAGGACGGGCCTTGGGAGAGACCCAGTACTTC CASSLGRALGETQYF
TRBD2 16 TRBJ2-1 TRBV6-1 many TGTGCCAGCAAGGGACTAGCGGGAGTTGCCTACAATGAGCAGTTCTTC CASKGLAGVAYNEQFF
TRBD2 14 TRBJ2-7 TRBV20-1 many TGCAGTGCTGGACCTAGCGGAAGCTCCTACGAGCAGTACTTC CSAGPSGSSYEQYF
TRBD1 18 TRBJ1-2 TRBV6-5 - TGTGCCAGCAGTTACCCCGGGACAGAGATATCTGGGGACTATGGCTACACCTTC CASSYPGTEISGDYGYTF
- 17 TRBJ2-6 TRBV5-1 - TGCGCCAGCAGACCTGGGGGACTGCTCTCTGGGGCCAACGTCCTGACTTTC CASRPGGLLSGANVLTF
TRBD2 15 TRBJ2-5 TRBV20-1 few TGCAGTGCTAGAGTGCCCGGGACTAGCGGGAGGTGGTCGTACTTC CSARVPGTSGRWSYF
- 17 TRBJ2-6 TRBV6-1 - TGTGCCAGCAGCTTTGACGGACGGAGCTCTGGGGCCAACGTCCTGACTTTC CASSFDGRSSGANVLTF
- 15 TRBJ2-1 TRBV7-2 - TGTGCCAGCAGCCCGCGGCCCTCCCGCAACAATGAGCAGTTCTTC CASSPRPSRNNEQFF
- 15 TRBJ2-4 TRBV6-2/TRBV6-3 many TGTGCCAGCAGTTACGTCGGGGGATCCAAAAACATTCAGTACTTC CASSYVGGSKNIQYF
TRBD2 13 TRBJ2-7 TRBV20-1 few TGCAGTGGAGGCGCGGGGGGGCCGTACGAGCAGTACTTC CSGGAGGPYEQYF
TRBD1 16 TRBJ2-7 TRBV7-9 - TGTGCCAGCAGCCTTCCCGCGGACAGGGTTAGCAACGAGCAGTACTTC CASSLPADRVSNEQYF
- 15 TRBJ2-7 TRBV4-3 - TGCGCCAGCAGCCAAGATCCACAGGCCTACTACGAGCAGTACTTC CASSQDPQAYYEQYF
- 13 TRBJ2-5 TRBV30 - TGTGCCTCAAGCTCGGGCCTACTAGAGACCCAGTACTTC CASSSGLLETQYF
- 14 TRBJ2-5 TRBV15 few TGTGCCACCAGCGGCGGGGTCCTCCAAGAGACCCAGTACTTC CATSGGVLQETQYF
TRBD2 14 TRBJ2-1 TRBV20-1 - TGCAGTGCCCCGACTAGCGGGCTACACAATGAGCAGTTCTTC CSAPTSGLHNEQFF
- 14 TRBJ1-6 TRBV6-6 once TGTGCCAGCAGTTACTTGGCGGATAATTCACCCCTCCACTTT CASSYLADNSPLHF
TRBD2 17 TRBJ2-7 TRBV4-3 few TGCGCCAGCAGCCAAGATGTTACTAGCGGGCTCTACAATGAGCAGTACTTC CASSQDVTSGLYNEQYF
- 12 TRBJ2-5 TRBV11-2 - TGTGCCAGCAGCTTAGATCAATTCGGGCAGTACTTC CASSLDQFGQYF
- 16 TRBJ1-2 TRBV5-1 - TGCGCCAGCAGCTTGGATACAGGGTTTTCCGACTATGGCTACATCTTC CASSLDTGFSDYGYIF
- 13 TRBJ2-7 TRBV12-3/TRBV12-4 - TGTGCCAGCACCGGGCCGACCTCCTACGAGCAGTACTTC CASTGPTSYEQYF